One and the same sample provided the 25 T cell receptor beta chains below, sequenced in a study of blood T cell repertoires in COVID-19. Sequencing used immunoSEQ multiplex PCR; TCRdb keeps in-frame clones, though not all of them. Of fewer than 150,000 clones in the sample, more than 60% were seen once. The specimen sequenced was peripheral blood. The receptors were gathered from a man aged 50 to 59 with acute or convalescent COVID-19.

This clone was observed once. The chain links TRBV18 to TRBJ2-5; a weak D match, TRBD1 (5 bases). Germline loops: CDR1 KGHSH, CDR2 LQKENI. Trimming removed 2 bases from V and 5 bases from J, with 15 bases in between. This CDR3 spans 15 amino acids. CDR3 DNA: TGTGCCAGCTCACCAGGGGCAGGGCGTTCGGAGACCCAGTACTTC. It specifies CASSPGAGRSETQYF.

The chain carries TRBV4-1 and TRBJ2-2; the match to TRBD2 covers 15 bases. This CDR3 contains 20 residues. Trimming cost V 1 base and J 5 bases; bases outside gene matches: 11. CDR1 is MGHRA and CDR2 is YSYEKL in the germline V gene. The CDR3 nucleotides read TGCGCCAGCAGCCAAGTTGGGACTAGCGGGAGGCGGGGGAAAACCGGGGAGCTGTTTTTT. Translation gives CASSQVGTSGRRGKTGELFF.

The chain is built from TRBV2 and TRBJ2-1, with 13 bases that match TRBD2. Germline values: CDR1 SNHLY, CDR2 FYNNEI. Germline trimming cut 2 bases from V and 4 bases from J; bases unmatched to any gene: 2. The CDR3 runs 16 residues. The CDR3 is CASSEPGLAGYNEQFF. For the CDR3, the DNA is TGTGCCAGCAGTGAACCGGGACTAGCGGGATACAATGAGCAGTTCTTC.

The chain links TRBV28 to TRBJ2-2; possibly TRBD2 for D (6 bases). Germline lookup yields CDR1 MDHEN and CDR2 SYDVKM. CDR3 length equals 13 residues. Trimming left V 11 bases short and J 2 bases short, with 12 bases between. The CDR3 protein is CALGDFNTGELFF. CDR3 DNA sequence: TGTGCCCTCGGGGACTTCAACACCGGGGAGCTGTTTTTT.

A note on this clone: Other DNA sequences from this sample encode an identical CDR3 as well. The genes are TRBV18 and TRBJ1-1; TRBD1 might be the D (5 bases). Trimming cost V 1 base and J 1 base, with 10 bases left between them. Germline V gene lookup returns CDR1 KGHSH and CDR2 LQKENI. This CDR3 has 15 residues. Written as DNA, the CDR3 is TGTGCCAGCTCACCACAGAAACAGGCGAACACTGAAGCTTTCTTT. It yields the protein CASSPQKQANTEAFF.

The genes are TRBV28 and TRBJ2-7; D perhaps matches TRBD1 (6 bases). Looked up from germline, CDR1 is MDHEN and CDR2 is SYDVKM. The V end was cut by 5 bases, the J end by 2 bases, with 22 bases between. This CDR3 contains 17 residues. The CDR3 spells CASSASRFADRPYEQYF. CDR3 in DNA: TGTGCCAGCAGTGCATCGCGGTTCGCGGACAGACCCTACGAGCAGTACTTC. Combining the CDR3 with reference TRBV28 and TRBJ2-7 gives the whole variable domain DVKVTQSSRYLVKRTGEKVFLECVQDMDHENMFWYRQDPGLGLRLIYFSYDVKMKEKGDIPEGYSVSREKKERFSLILESASTNQTSMYLCASSASRFADRPYEQYFGPGTRLTVT.

The table lists this clone with a few counts. This CDR3 reads CASSWGRDQPQHF. In DNA, the CDR3 is TGTGCCAGCAGCTGGGGGAGGGATCAGCCCCAGCATTTT. The chain recombines TRBV7-8 with TRBJ1-5; possible D gene TRBD1, 5 bases. The germline gives CDR1 SGHVS, CDR2 FQNEAQ. V lost 4 bases, J lost 5 bases, and 9 bases lay in between. This CDR3 comprises 13 residues.

This chain links TRBV7-2 with TRBJ1-2; D gene ambiguous. V was pared by 1 base and J by 4 bases, with 13 bases between. The germline V gene encodes CDR1 SGHTA and CDR2 FQGNSA. The CDR3 runs to 15 residues. CDR3 amino acids: CASSLVMLVLYGYTF. The CDR3 bases are TGTGCCAGCAGCTTAGTTATGCTAGTACTCTATGGCTACACCTTC.

V gene TRBV1 combines with J gene TRBJ1-2. TRBV1 is marked as a pseudogene. CDR3 length equals 12 residues. The CDR3 protein is CTLWEERNGYTF. The DNA of the CDR3 is TGCACCCTCTGGGAGGAGAGGAATGGCTACACCTTC.

This clone has a handful of counts. This chain connects TRBV7-8 to TRBJ1-5, with TRBD1 as a possible D gene (6 bases). V was trimmed by 4 bases and J by 1 base, leaving 17 bases between them. The CDR3 covers 17 residues. Germline CDR1 SGHVS, CDR2 FQNEAQ. CDR3 in amino acids: CASSSGQQQWSNQPQHF. For the CDR3, the DNA is TGTGCCAGCAGCTCAGGACAGCAGCAATGGAGCAATCAGCCCCAGCATTTT.

The chain carries TRBV11-2 and TRBJ2-1; 8 bases agree with TRBD2. Germline V gives CDR1 SGHAT, CDR2 FQNNGV. After removal of 9 bases from V and 6 bases from J, the junction contained 10 bases not matched to a gene. This CDR3 is built from 14 residues. The CDR3 protein is CASLGGALTNEQFF. Written as DNA, the CDR3 is TGTGCCAGTCTCGGGGGGGCTTTGACCAATGAGCAGTTCTTC.

This chain joins TRBV7-9 and TRBJ2-7; 14 bases are a match to TRBD2. Trimming cost V 5 bases and J 2 bases; bases outside gene matches: 11. The CDR3 contains 18 residues. Germline lookup yields CDR1 SEHNR and CDR2 FQNEAQ (reference sequence). CDR3 DNA: TGTGCCAGCAGCCCCTCCTGGGGACTAGCGGGGGAAACCTACGAGCAGTACTTC. Translating gives CASSPSWGLAGETYEQYF. The full variable domain, in which reference TRBV7-9 and TRBJ2-7 provide the parts outside the CDR3, is DTGVSQNPRHKITKRGQNVTFRCDPISEHNRLYWYRQTLGQGPEFLTYFQNEAQLEKSRLLSDRFSAERPKGSFSTLEIQRTEQGDSAMYLCASSPSWGLAGETYEQYFGPGTRLTVT.

V usage is TRBV5-1 and J usage is TRBJ1-1; D is possibly TRBD1 (6 bases). The CDR3 contains 15 residues. The V end lost 0 bases, the J end lost 0 bases, and 9 bases lay between the germline ends. Germline values: CDR1 SGHRS, CDR2 YFSETQ. DNA for the CDR3: TGCGCCAGCAGCTTGGGACGGACAGTGAACACTGAAGCTTTCTTT. The encoded protein is CASSLGRTVNTEAFF.

The genes are TRBV24-1 and TRBJ1-2, with D possibly being TRBD1 (6 bases). The V gene's germline CDR1 is KGHDR and CDR2 SFDVKD. Trimming removed 0 bases at V and 8 bases at J, with 12 bases between. There are 14 residues in the CDR3. Here the CDR3 DNA reads TGTGCCACCAGTGATTTGGGGGGGGCTACGGGCTACACCTTC. Amino acid sequence: CATSDLGGATGYTF.

This chain links TRBV19 with TRBJ2-3, with D possibly TRBD2 on 6 matching bases. This CDR3 spans 11 amino acids. V shed 6 bases and J shed 7 bases, with 8 bases lying between them. From germline, CDR1 is LNHDA and CDR2 SQIVND (reference sequence). The CDR3 loop is CASRGGNTQYF. The CDR3 bases are TGTGCCAGTAGGGGGGGTAATACGCAGTATTTT.

This rearrangement joins TRBV5-6 to TRBJ1-5, with 8 bases aligning to TRBD1. There are 16 residues in the CDR3. The germline V gene encodes CDR1 SGHDT and CDR2 YYEEEE. The V gene end was trimmed by 1 base and the J gene end by 4 bases; junction bases not matched to a gene: 7. CDR3 residues: CASSLWTGRGNQPQHF. The CDR3 DNA follows: TGTGCCAGCAGCTTGTGGACAGGGAGAGGGAATCAGCCCCAGCATTTT.

The V and J genes are TRBV6-1 and TRBJ2-1, with D possibly TRBD2 on 5 matching bases. The CDR3 spans 15 residues. Trimming took off 2 bases at V and 12 bases at J, with 20 bases between the two ends. From germline, CDR1 is MNHNS and CDR2 SASEGT. The CDR3 reads CASSELRVGSTRQFF. The CDR3 DNA follows: TGTGCCAGCAGTGAATTGCGGGTGGGATCTACGAGGCAGTTCTTC.

This rearrangement joins TRBV6-5 to TRBJ1-2; 8 nucleotides match TRBD1. Germline V gene data show CDR1 as MNHEY and CDR2 as SVGAGI. With V trimmed by 4 bases and J by 5 bases, 3 bases remained unmatched. The CDR3 has 13 residues. CDR3 amino acids: CASSWGQEYGYTF. CDR3 sequence (DNA): TGTGCCAGCAGTTGGGGACAGGAGTATGGCTACACCTTC.

This rearrangement joins TRBV29-1 to TRBJ2-7, with D maybe TRBD1 (6 bases). Trimming stripped 6 bases from V and 5 bases from J, with 17 bases between. In germline, CDR1 is SQVTM, CDR2 ANQGSEA. CDR3 length: 13 amino acids. The CDR3, as DNA: TGCAGCGTACGGGACAATGCCTTCGACGAGCAGTACTTC. Translating gives CSVRDNAFDEQYF.

Written as DNA, the CDR3 is TGTGCCAGCAGCCCGTACACCGGGGAGCTGTTTTTT. Its protein product is CASSPYTGELFF. The chain employs TRBV11-3 and TRBJ2-2, with D unresolved. The CDR3 length is 12 residues. Germline CDR1 is SGHNT and CDR2 is YENEEA. V gave up 5 bases and J gave up 3 bases, with 4 bases separating them.

The chain has TRBV11-3 and TRBJ1-6; no clear D. CDR3 size: 14 residues. V lost 6 bases and J 0 bases, leaving 6 bases between the germline ends. The germline gives CDR1 SGHNT, CDR2 YENEEA. CDR3 sequence (DNA): TGTGCCAGCAGTTTCAGCTCCTATAATTCACCCCTCCACTTT. Translation gives CASSFSSYNSPLHF.

The rearrangement joins TRBV5-4 to TRBJ1-3; the D is unclear. CDR1 is SGHNT, CDR2 YYREEE, per germline (reference sequence). Trimming shortened V by 1 base and J by 0 bases, and 14 bases separated the two germline ends. The CDR3 covers 17 residues. The CDR3 sequence is CASSLRSDGLSGNTIYF. The CDR3 bases are TGTGCCAGCAGCTTGAGGTCGGACGGACTCTCTGGAAACACCATATATTTT.

The chain links TRBV18 to TRBJ2-2; 13 bases agree with TRBD2. Per germline, CDR1 KGHSH and CDR2 LQKENI. V was pared by 1 base and J by 3 bases, with 5 bases of the junction left unmatched. The CDR3 is 18 residues long. CDR3 coding DNA: TGTGCCAGCTCACCACGACTAGCGGGAGGCGCGGACACCGGGGAGCTGTTTTTT. This gives the protein CASSPRLAGGADTGELFF.

This chain uses TRBV7-2 with TRBJ2-1; TRBD2 aligns across 10 bases. Losses at the gene ends were 4 bases for V and 2 bases for J; bases not matched to a gene: 2. Germline CDR1 reads SGHTA; CDR2 reads FQGNSA. The CDR3 contains 15 residues. CDR3 in amino acids: CASSWLAGAYNEQFF. CDR3 sequence (DNA): TGTGCCAGCAGCTGGCTAGCGGGAGCCTACAATGAGCAGTTCTTC.

V gene TRBV10-1 combines with J gene TRBJ1-1, with D possibly being TRBD1 (5 bases). Trimming took off 8 bases at V and 4 bases at J, with 17 bases between the two ends. The CDR3 has 14 residues. Germline V gives CDR1 WNHNN, CDR2 SYGVQD (reference sequence). CDR3 amino acids: CASGIGGLGTEAFF. DNA of the CDR3: TGCGCCAGCGGTATTGGGGGACTTGGCACTGAAGCTTTCTTT.